One and the same sample provided the 7 T cell receptor beta chains below, sequenced in a study of cytomegalovirus exposure and HLA in healthy donors. In the PCR, 60 Vbeta and 13 Jbeta primers were used. The table came from immunoSEQ multiplex PCR; TCRdb's copy has only in-frame clones and leaves some out. Seen here are 150,000 or so clones, approximately 82% observed once, and the top ten hold around 1.5%. Sequencing used PBMCs. These receptor sequences come from a male donor in good health and CMV-seronegative.

The table lists this clone with a count of one. Germline and junction disagree at one end, which may indicate a read error. This sequence joins TRBV4-2 and TRBJ2-7, with D perhaps TRBD2 (5 bases). CDR3 size: 14 residues. Germline V CDR1 and CDR2: LGHNA, YNFKEQ. In DNA, the CDR3 is TGTGCCAGCAGCCAAGATCGTTTGAGTGGGGAGCCGTACTTC. Translated, it gives CASSQDRLSGEPYF.

The rearrangement links TRBV6-5 to TRBJ1-5; 7 bases are shared with TRBD1. The CDR3 sequence is 13 residues long. Trimming cost V 5 bases and J 6 bases; bases outside gene matches: 4. The germline V gene has CDR1 MNHEY and CDR2 SVGAGI. CDR3 residues: CASSDREGQPQHF. The CDR3 nucleotides read TGTGCCAGCAGTGACAGGGAAGGTCAGCCCCAGCATTTT.

The chain is built from TRBV5-6 and TRBJ1-2; unclear D gene. Germline loops: CDR1 SGHDT, CDR2 YYEEEE. V was pared by 2 bases and J by 7 bases, with 9 bases between. The CDR3 is made up of 12 amino acids. CDR3 bases: TGTGCCAGCAGCTTTCCCGGGTTTGGCTACACCTTC. Its protein product is CASSFPGFGYTF.

The rearrangement joins TRBV18 to TRBJ2-2, with 8 bases that match TRBD1. V dropped 0 bases and J dropped 4; count of bases not matched to a gene: 10. The CDR3 contains 18 residues. Germline CDR1 is KGHSH and CDR2 is LQKENI. The CDR3 spells CASSPPKSPGQVTGELFF. In DNA form, the CDR3 reads TGTGCCAGCTCACCACCAAAGTCTCCGGGACAGGTCACCGGGGAGCTGTTTTTT.

This chain joins TRBV5-4 and TRBJ2-5; D is possibly TRBD2 (6 bases). The J call is uncertain, as TRBJ2-7 better fits the DNA end. The CDR3 is 14 residues long. CDR1 and CDR2 from the germline V gene are SGHNT and YYREEE (reference sequence). This CDR3 reads CASNQDGSSYEQYF. The DNA of the CDR3 is TGTGCCAGCAACCAGGACGGGAGCTCCTACGAGCAGTACTTC.

The genes are TRBV5-6 and TRBJ2-3, with TRBD1 matching over 7 bases. The J segment lost 7 bases and the V segment lost 6 bases, leaving 11 bases of the junction unmatched. CDR1 SGHDT and CDR2 YYEEEE come from the germline V gene. The length of the CDR3 is 14 residues. The CDR3 DNA reads TGTGCCAGCACCATGACAGGGCCCGTGTATACGCAGTATTTT. Protein product: CASTMTGPVYTQYF. Full variable domain (rest looked up from reference TRBV5-6 and TRBJ2-3): DAGVTQSPTHLIKTRGQQVTLRCSPKSGHDTVSWYQQALGQGPQFIFQYYEEEERQRGNFPDRFSGHQFPNYSSELNVNALLLGDSALYLCASTMTGPVYTQYFGPGTRLTVL.

CDR3 residues: CASSFYRYEQYF. DNA of the CDR3: TGTGCCAGCAGCTTCTACAGATACGAGCAGTACTTC. The chain combines TRBV5-6 with TRBJ2-7; D not certain. Trimming took off 2 bases at V and 4 bases at J, with 7 bases between the two ends. This CDR3 region has 12 residues. From germline, CDR1 is SGHDT and CDR2 YYEEEE.